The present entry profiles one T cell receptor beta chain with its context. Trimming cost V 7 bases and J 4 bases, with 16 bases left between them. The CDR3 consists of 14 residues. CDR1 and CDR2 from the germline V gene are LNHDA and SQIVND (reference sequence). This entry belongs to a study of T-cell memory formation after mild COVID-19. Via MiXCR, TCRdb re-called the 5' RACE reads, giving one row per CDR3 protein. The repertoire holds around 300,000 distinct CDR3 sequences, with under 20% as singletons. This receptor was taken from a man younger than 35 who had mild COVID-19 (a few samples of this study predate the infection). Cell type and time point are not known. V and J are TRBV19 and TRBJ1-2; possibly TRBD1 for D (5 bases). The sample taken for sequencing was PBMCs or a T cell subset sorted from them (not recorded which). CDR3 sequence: CASTIGGTGYGYTF. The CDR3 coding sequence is TGTGCCAGTACCATCGGGGGGACGGGCTATGGCTACACCTTC.